This T cell receptor beta chain was identified during a study of human T cells and chemical hapten exposure. Study-wide context: Slight differences in pooled library volume were the main source of varying TCR yields across samples. Study-level findings and limits: Expanded TCRs formed significantly more large CDR3 similarity clusters than controls.

The library gave individual cDNA molecules unique molecular identifiers. In the authors' workflow: Sample-level TCR yields exhibited a median of around 90,000, with a range of roughly 23,224 to 700,000. MiXCR was run by TCRdb on the RACE reads, yielding one entry per CDR3 protein. The V and J calls shown here were made by TCRdb, not taken from the authors' results. The sample lists approximately 97,000 distinct CDR3 sequences, about an eighth occurring once. The time point here: patch test 2, 6 weeks after DPC sensitization. Treatment defined: therapeutic diphenylcyclopropenone sensitization with weekly scalp DPC. On this clonotype: Its antigen is unknown.

The clonotype originates from a woman in her forties with alopecia areata. Some clones in this sample may be carry-over from other donors' samples. The specimen comprised whole blood, sampled in connection with sensitization to the hapten diphenylcyclopropenone (DPC).

DNA of the CDR3: TGTGCCAGCAGCCACAGGGGGAACTATGGCTACACCTTC. Its protein product is CASSHRGNYGYTF. This chain uses TRBV11-2 with TRBJ1-2, with 8 bases identical to TRBD1. The V segment lost 5 bases and the J segment 2 bases; nucleotides outside the gene matches: 1. CDR1 is SGHAT and CDR2 is FQNNGV in the germline V gene. The CDR3 is made up of 13 amino acids.